The rows below give T cell receptor beta chains drawn from one sample of a study of circulating CD8 cells and anti-PD-1 response in melanoma. TCRdb fed the reads into MiXCR, producing one record per CDR3 protein. In the table there are about 920 distinct CDR3 sequences, approximately 6.1% of which are singletons. Sequences were derived from CD8+ T cells from PBMCs, sampled at baseline or after one month of anti-PD-1 therapy (not recorded which). Source of these receptors: a human donor with melanoma. Each CDR3 is given with its conserved first and last residue. D genes are given only for firm matches.

TRBD1,TRBJ2-7,TRBV2,CASIDRASYEQYF
.,TRBJ2-1,TRBV11-2,CASSWPGRISSSYNEQFF
.,TRBJ2-2,TRBV29-1,CSVVGGTGELFF
.,TRBJ2-7,TRBV19,CASSMYPSDYEQYF
.,TRBJ1-5,TRBV28,CASSFYKGNQPQHF
.,TRBJ2-5,TRBV28,CASSLGPLETQYF
TRBD1,TRBJ2-7,TRBV25-1,CASSDRKDRDHEQYF
.,TRBJ1-1,TRBV29-1,CSVDPGISTEAFF
.,TRBJ2-5,TRBV14,CASSQGRPIAIETQYF
.,TRBJ2-7,TRBV4-1,CASSQETEQYF
.,TRBJ2-5,TRBV24-1,CSTTPGTEKSQYF
.,TRBJ2-2,TRBV5-4,CASSLVPGVENTGELFF
.,TRBJ1-5,TRBV2,CASSEDEGVNQPQHF
TRBD1,TRBJ2-7,TRBV7-3,CASSRGQGAYEQYF
TRBD2,TRBJ2-1,TRBV19,CASSIDSGSLNEQFF
.,TRBJ2-7,TRBV27,CASSLSVGEQYF
TRBD2,TRBJ2-7,TRBV27,CASSLQVAGGQQDEQYF
TRBD2,TRBJ2-5,TRBV4-1,CASSHPLAGYRQETQYF
.,TRBJ2-1,TRBV7-2,CASSFDISSYNEQFF
.,TRBJ2-2,TRBV24-1,CATSYNTGELFF
.,TRBJ2-6,TRBV2,CAGTNWDRRGPGANVLTF
TRBD2,TRBJ2-1,TRBV11-1,CASSLEDAGGRDEQFF
.,TRBJ2-3,TRBV24-1,CATSDQTGKVTDTQYF
TRBD2,TRBJ2-1,TRBV19,CASSVGTSEQFF
TRBD2,TRBJ2-1,TRBV24-1,CAIASPSGRAGTYNEQFF
TRBD1,TRBJ2-1,TRBV29-1,CSVAGTGGAPGAGGYNEQFF
TRBD1,TRBJ2-7,TRBV7-3,CASSLLGTGDEQYF
.,TRBJ2-7,TRBV7-2,CASSLDREGIDEQYF
.,TRBJ1-1,TRBV27,CASRPAEFDTEAFF
.,TRBJ1-1,TRBV28,CASSLGQLSGTEAFF
TRBD1,TRBJ2-7,TRBV29-1,CSVERRDRGTALAYEQYF
TRBD2,TRBJ2-1,TRBV5-4,CASSSVSGVDEQFF
.,TRBJ2-2,TRBV29-1,CSVQGGLTGELFF
.,TRBJ2-1,TRBV5-5,CASSRVGGNTYNEQFF
.,TRBJ2-7,TRBV12-3/TRBV12-4,CASSLKYEQYF
.,TRBJ2-2,TRBV2,CASSDGNTGELFF